Detailed here is one TCR beta chain. This sample stems from a study of PD-L1 blockade in urothelial cancer. Study as a whole: Once treatment had started, blood was analyzed at 3 weeks (second dose) and again at 6 weeks.

Noted time point: peripheral blood 6 weeks after treatment start. Patients' urothelial carcinoma was locally advanced or metastatic. Samples were collected from each patient before treatment and during treatment. Each patient gave between 1 and 8 of them in total. The data were produced by immunoSEQ multiplex PCR, yet TCRdb's version contains in-frame clones alone and is incomplete. The table includes roughly 45,000 clones, about 82% detected once. Germline CDR1 is MGHRA and CDR2 is YSYEKL. J gave up 9 bases and V 3 bases, and 4 bases lay outside the gene matches. There are 15 residues in the CDR3. This TCR came from a man between 65 and 85 years old with urothelial cancer. The chain has TRBV4-1 and TRBJ2-1; TRBD2 aligns across 14 bases. The sequences come from PBMCs, collected around atezolizumab (anti-PD-L1) treatment. CDR3 protein: CASSHGTSGSSEQFF. As DNA, the CDR3 is TGCGCCAGCAGCCACGGGACTAGCGGGAGTAGTGAGCAGTTCTTC.